This T cell receptor (beta chain) was sequenced during a study of blood T cell repertoires in COVID-19. The overall study: Samples came from the United States, Italy and Spain, spanning acute and convalescent COVID-19. Sources were T cells, B-cell-depleted T cells, or PBMCs; the material itself was cDNA or gDNA.

In the authors' workflow: Estimation of nucleated cell counts relied on the amplification of reference gene primers. Sequenced by immunoSEQ multiplex PCR; TCRdb stores in-frame clones only, minus some. That table supplies the V and J calls and clone size; D and trimming were determined from the DNA. The data show 130,000 to 150,000 clones, with around three quarters seen just once and over 6.5% held by the top ten. CDR3 length equals 12 residues. The V gene end was trimmed by 5 bases and the J gene end by 14 bases; junction bases not matched to a gene: 7. Per the germline V gene, CDR1 is SQVTM and CDR2 is ANQGSEA.

The chain is built from TRBV29-1 and TRBJ2-1, with 12 bases that match TRBD2. The sample comprised peripheral blood. The receptor comes from a man aged 50 or older with active or convalescent COVID-19. The CDR3 region is CSVRTSGRSKFF. The CDR3 nucleotides read TGCAGCGTTCGAACTAGCGGGAGGTCGAAGTTCTTC.